Listed below are T cell receptor beta chains from one sample, sequenced in a study of blood T cells in healthy people across ages. TCRdb reanalysed the 5' RACE reads using MiXCR and keeps one entry per CDR3 protein. The sample has more than 450,000 distinct CDR3 sequences; 25% to 35% are singletons. These data were likewise used in another study, on T cells of mothers and their children.

The sample consisted of blood. The receptors derive from a boy aged 2 to 10 in good health. Both conserved end residues are part of each CDR3. The order of the fields is D gene, V gene, J gene, CDR3 protein. The D gene is left open where the match is weak.

-	TRBV4-3	TRBJ1-2	CASSHRDSRGYTF
-	TRBV7-9	TRBJ2-4	CASSLDVGQILAKNIQYF
-	TRBV20-1	TRBJ2-5	CSAPRAGGMEETQYF
TRBD2	TRBV5-1	-	CASSLELAGSDEQYF
-	TRBV25-1	TRBJ1-6	CASSEFDCSVRLDGRVLLSPLHF
-	TRBV20-1	-	CSVRRGNSNEQFF
TRBD1	TRBV10-3	TRBJ2-5	CAITADREETQYF
-	TRBV5-1	TRBJ2-5	CASSLALETQYF
-	TRBV12-5	TRBJ2-3	CASEASGADTQYF
TRBD1	TRBV6-1	TRBJ1-2	CASRPAYQTGTYGYTF
-	TRBV18	TRBJ2-2	CASSPRADLGELFF
TRBD2	TRBV6-2/TRBV6-3	TRBJ2-3	CTSGRESTDTQYF
TRBD2	TRBV28	TRBJ2-5	CASSLSSGARTQYF
-	TRBV3-1	TRBJ1-2	CASSPADGAVTF
-	TRBV3-1	TRBJ2-6	CASSQSSSGANVLTF
-	TRBV2	TRBJ1-2	CASSASRGAGRNYGYTF
-	TRBV5-5	-	CASSLALPKQFF
TRBD2	TRBV29-1	-	CSVFGGRGANEQFF
-	TRBV7-9	TRBJ1-4	CASSSSDGDSEKLFF
-	TRBV28	TRBJ2-1	CASSFIGSGSYNEQFF
-	TRBV15	TRBJ2-7	CATSRDSGRSYEQYF
TRBD1	TRBV20-1	TRBJ2-3	CSAPRGRTDTQYF
-	TRBV5-1	TRBJ2-2	CASSLIPTGELFF
-	TRBV7-2	TRBJ1-4	CASSLFSYEKLFF
TRBD1	TRBV12-3/TRBV12-4	TRBJ2-2	CAGSLTGPGELFF
-	TRBV19	TRBJ2-3	CASRTDRATDTQYF
TRBD1	TRBV5-1	TRBJ1-2	CASSFDARTGGARGDGYTF
-	TRBV6-2/TRBV6-3	TRBJ2-7	CASSYPRDGPYEQYF
-	TRBV3-1	TRBJ2-1	CASSAGASPRGEQFF
-	TRBV4-3	TRBJ1-1	CASSQGTGTRDGEAFF
TRBD2	TRBV3-1	TRBJ2-3	CASSRGLAGTDTQYF
TRBD1	TRBV6-2/TRBV6-3	TRBJ2-7	CASGLRGSSYEQYF
TRBD1	TRBV7-2	TRBJ2-7	CASSPGQGIYEQYF
-	TRBV21-1	-	CASSKEVAGTSNEQFF
-	TRBV18	TRBJ1-2	CASSPRHLTNYGYTF
-	TRBV5-1	TRBJ1-2	CASSSDSFYGYTF
-	TRBV29-1	TRBJ2-3	CSVEGRASTDTQYF
TRBD2	TRBV12-3/TRBV12-4	TRBJ2-3	CASSLPGGSTDTQYF
TRBD2	TRBV29-1	TRBJ2-5	CSAKLGGLAGLFQETQYF
TRBD2	TRBV2	TRBJ2-3	CASSVERGAPADTQYF